This T cell receptor beta chain was retrieved from a study of blood T cell repertoires in COVID-19. On the study more broadly: Acute and convalescent COVID-19 samples came from the United States, Italy and Spain. Sources were T cells, B-cell-depleted T cells, or PBMCs; the material itself was cDNA or gDNA.

Authors' data handling: Reference gene primer amplification gave estimated nucleated cell counts. The protocol was immunoSEQ multiplex PCR, while the TCRdb copy is restricted to in-frame clones and leaves out a portion. V and J calls and clone size are those listed in that table; D and trimming were worked out from the DNA. The sample lists tens of thousands of clones; under 90% were seen once. The V and J ends lost 10 bases and 10 bases respectively, with 20 bases between them. Germline-derived CDR1 and CDR2 are ENHRY and SYGVKD. The length of the CDR3 is 14 residues. Sequenced material: peripheral blood. The chain joins TRBV10-3 to TRBJ1-6; D is unresolved. The receptor's source is a human donor in a cohort sampled during active COVID-19. For the CDR3, the DNA is TGTGCCACTAGACACGAGGGTATTGGGTCACCCCTCCACTTT. Protein sequence: CATRHEGIGSPLHF.